One and the same sample provided the 6 T cell receptor beta chains below, sequenced in a study of cytotoxic CD8 clonotypes in ibrutinib-treated CLL. Sequenced by immunoSEQ multiplex PCR; TCRdb stores in-frame clones only, minus some. The data contain some 200,000 clones, approximately 75% of them singletons. The sample was PBMCs, taken after 12 months of ibrutinib treatment. The receptors shown here come from a human donor with chronic lymphocytic leukemia.

This rearrangement joins TRBV4-2 to TRBJ1-4; 7 bases fit TRBD1. The J segment lost 5 bases and the V segment lost 1 base, leaving 4 bases of the junction unmatched. This CDR3 has 15 residues. Germline CDR1 LGHNA, CDR2 YNFKEQ. CDR3 sequence: CASSQGGQLNEKLFF. CDR3 coding DNA: TGTGCCAGCAGCCAAGGGGGACAGCTGAATGAAAAACTGTTTTTT.

The gene calls are TRBV6-1 and TRBJ1-4; D is uncertain. The ends were cut back, 0 bases at V and 1 base at J, with 3 bases in the middle. Germline assignment: CDR1 MNHNS and CDR2 SASEGT. This CDR3 has 14 residues. For the CDR3, the DNA is TGTGCCAGCAGTGAAGCGCGAACTAATGAAAAACTGTTTTTT. As protein: CASSEARTNEKLFF.

The chain uses TRBV20-1 and TRBJ2-5, with TRBD1 matching 9 bases. V lost 5 bases, J lost 11 bases, and 6 bases stayed unmatched. The CDR3 is 11 amino acids. CDR1 and CDR2 (germline): DFQATT, SNEGSKA (reference sequence). CDR3 in DNA: TGCAGTGCTTCACAGGGGGCATGGCAGTACTTC. Translated, it gives CSASQGAWQYF.

Here the CDR3 DNA reads TGTGCCAGCACCCGGGGACCCTACACAGATACGCAGTATTTT. Its translation is CASTRGPYTDTQYF. The rearrangement joins TRBV6-5 to TRBJ2-3; D may match TRBD1 or TRBD2 (5 bases each). The CDR3 consists of 14 residues. Germline V CDR1 and CDR2: MNHEY, SVGAGI. The V end lost 7 bases, the J end lost 2 bases, and 13 bases lay between the germline ends.

In DNA, the CDR3 is TGTGCCAGCAGCGTAGCTCCCCGGACTAGCGGGGCTACAGATACGCAGTATTTT. Encoded protein: CASSVAPRTSGATDTQYF. The chain employs TRBV9 and TRBJ2-3; 12 bases are a match to TRBD2. This CDR3 has 18 amino acids. The ends lost 0 bases at V and 3 bases at J; junction bases unmatched: 8. CDR1 is SGDLS, CDR2 YYNGEE, per germline.

The genes are TRBV6-1 and TRBJ2-7; no firm D call. Germline values: CDR1 MNHNS, CDR2 SASEGT. Between the trimmed V and J ends, which lost 1 base and 0 bases, there was a span of 4 bases. The CDR3 runs to 13 residues. The CDR3 DNA reads as TGTGCCAGCAGTGAAGTTCGCTCCTACGAGCAGTACTTC. This gives the protein CASSEVRSYEQYF.